Sequencing of this T cell receptor (beta chain) was carried out in a study of blood T cell repertoires in COVID-19. Study-level information: Spain, Italy and the United States supplied samples that represented acute and convalescent COVID-19. PBMCs, B-cell-depleted T cells, or T cells provided the cDNA or gDNA that made up the material.

As originally analysed: Estimation of nucleated cell counts relied on the amplification of reference gene primers. Profiled with immunoSEQ multiplex PCR; TCRdb holds only in-frame clones, not every one. The V and J calls and clone size were taken over from that table, and D and trimming were inferred from the DNA. Of about 140,000 clones detected, over 70% appear once; the ten largest clones hold about 10%. Trimming removed 2 bases at V and 4 bases at J, with 21 bases between. This CDR3 is built from 17 residues. CDR1 SGHNT and CDR2 YYREEE come from the germline V gene (reference sequence). The J gene is TRBJ2-5, the V gene TRBV5-4; a possible D gene is TRBD1 (6 bases). This clonotype was obtained from a man aged 60 to 75 with active or convalescent COVID-19. The sequenced sample consisted of peripheral blood. The CDR3 region is CASSLGQGWESRETQYF. The CDR3 bases are TGTGCCAGCAGCTTAGGCCAGGGGTGGGAAAGTAGAGAGACCCAGTACTTC.